Presented here are 19 T cell receptor beta chains from one specimen sequenced in a study of patients and donors after allogeneic stem cell transplantation. TCRdb passed the RT-PCR reads through MiXCR, listing each CDR3 protein once. The sample lists about 200,000 distinct CDR3 sequences, around two fifths occurring once. What was sequenced was blood, either unsorted or a sorted T cell fraction (not recorded which). These receptors all come from a human donor who was either an allogeneic HSCT recipient or a stem cell or donor lymphocyte infusion donor (not recorded which). It is not recorded whose cells these are; they may come from a transplant donor.

The sample holds a few counts of this clonotype. The chain employs TRBV10-3 and TRBJ2-7, with 8 bases that match TRBD1. The CDR3 spans 13 residues. Germline CDR1 and CDR2: ENHRY and SYGVKD. V lost 6 bases, J lost 5 bases, and 6 bases stayed unmatched. The CDR3 here is CAISEDRADEQYF. The DNA of the CDR3 is TGTGCCATCAGCGAGGACAGGGCGGACGAGCAGTACTTC.

The chain joins TRBV5-5 to TRBJ2-2; D call uncertain. The CDR3 has 15 residues. In germline, CDR1 is SGHKS, CDR2 YYEKEE (reference sequence). V lost 0 bases and J lost 6, with 12 bases in between. CDR3 DNA sequence: TGTGCCAGCAGCTTGGTGGTGAACGGCCCCGGGGAGCTGTTTTTT. Its protein product is CASSLVVNGPGELFF.

V gene TRBV4-1 combines with J gene TRBJ1-1, with a possible D match to TRBD1 (5 bases). V was shortened by 6 bases and J by 0 bases, with 11 bases between the two germline ends. Germline CDR1 and CDR2: MGHRA and YSYEKL. This CDR3 region has 14 residues. This CDR3 reads CASRGLDMNTEAFF. The CDR3 nucleotides are TGCGCCAGCAGGGGCTTGGACATGAACACTGAAGCTTTCTTT.

The V call is TRBV7-8, the J call TRBJ1-5, with TRBD1 matching over 10 bases. V was pared by 5 bases and J by 5 bases, with 6 bases of the junction left unmatched. The germline gives CDR1 SGHVS, CDR2 FQNEAQ. CDR3 length: 15 amino acids. This CDR3 reads CASSTWTGGDQPQHF. CDR3 nucleotide sequence: TGTGCCAGCAGCACCTGGACAGGGGGAGATCAGCCCCAGCATTTT.

This rearrangement joins TRBV7-6 to TRBJ1-2; 12 bases map to TRBD1. Germline V gene sequence: CDR1 SGHVS, CDR2 FNYEAQ. V dropped 0 bases and J dropped 7; count of bases not matched to a gene: 12. This CDR3 has 18 amino acids. CDR3 amino acids: CASSLALPGQGAPGGYTF. Here the CDR3 DNA reads TGTGCCAGCAGCTTAGCCCTACCGGGACAGGGGGCTCCTGGTGGCTACACCTTC.

The J gene is TRBJ2-7, the V gene TRBV6-1, with D possibly being TRBD1 (5 bases). CDR3 length equals 13 residues. V was cut by 0 bases and J by 2 bases, with 5 bases left in between. CDR1 and CDR2 from the germline V gene are MNHNS and SASEGT. CDR3 coding DNA: TGTGCCAGCAGTGAAGCGGACACCTACGAGCAGTACTTC. Its protein product is CASSEADTYEQYF.

This clonotype came up a few times. This chain uses TRBV28 with TRBJ1-1; D is possibly TRBD1 (6 bases). Germline assignment: CDR1 MDHEN and CDR2 SYDVKM. The CDR3 totals 20 residues. V lost 2 bases to trimming and J lost 2 bases, with 27 bases between them. CDR3 sequence: CASSLVPGTTLYPENTEAFF. The CDR3 coding sequence is TGTGCCAGCAGTTTAGTTCCCGGGACAACGTTATATCCCGAAAACACTGAAGCTTTCTTT.

The chain has TRBV9 and TRBJ2-1; possibly TRBD2 for D (6 bases). V gave up 0 bases and J gave up 5 bases, with 12 bases separating them. The CDR3 consists of 15 residues. Germline CDR1 SGDLS, CDR2 YYNGEE. CDR3 bases: TGTGCCAGCAGCGTAGGGCTAGCGCGAGACAATGAGCAGTTCTTC. Its protein is CASSVGLARDNEQFF.

The chain combines TRBV30 with TRBJ1-1; 8 bases align to TRBD1. With V trimmed by 4 bases and J by 4 bases, 2 bases remained unmatched. The CDR3 loop spans 12 amino acids. Looked up from germline, CDR1 is GTSNPN and CDR2 is SVGIG (reference sequence). Written as DNA, the CDR3 is TGTGCCTGGAAGGGGACAGGCACTGAAGCTTTCTTT. Protein product: CAWKGTGTEAFF.

V is TRBV28 and J is TRBJ1-1; D perhaps matches TRBD1 (5 bases). The V gene lost 10 bases and the J gene lost 6 bases, with 9 bases spanning the gap. The CDR3 is 10 amino acids. In germline, CDR1 is MDHEN, CDR2 SYDVKM. The CDR3 here is CATKQAEAFF. In nucleotides, the CDR3 is TGTGCCACCAAACAGGCTGAAGCTTTCTTT.

The chain links TRBV7-9 to TRBJ1-1; 8 bases are a match to TRBD1. V lost 6 bases to trimming and J lost 3 bases; unmatched junction nucleotides: 9. The germline V gene encodes CDR1 SEHNR and CDR2 FQNEAQ (reference sequence). This CDR3 spans 15 amino acids. CDR3 sequence: CASSPDRGRYTEAFF. CDR3 bases: TGTGCCAGCAGTCCCGACAGGGGTCGTTACACTGAAGCTTTCTTT.

The CDR3 coding sequence is TGTGCCAGCTCCGATAGAATCCTGGTTAATGAGCAGTTCTTC. It encodes CASSDRILVNEQFF. The rearrangement uses TRBV6-5 and TRBJ2-1, with D unresolved. Germline CDR1 is MNHEY and CDR2 is SVGAGI. CDR3 length equals 14 residues. Between the trimmed V and J ends, which lost 8 bases and 7 bases, there was a span of 18 bases.

This rearrangement joins TRBV5-1 to TRBJ1-2; 10 positions agree with TRBD1. V lost 1 base to trimming and J lost 0 bases; unmatched junction nucleotides: 3. Germline V lookup: CDR1 SGHRS, CDR2 YFSETQ. The CDR3 length is 16 residues. In nucleotides, the CDR3 is TGCGCCAGCAGCTTGCTAGGACAGGGGGCTAACTATGGCTACACCTTC. Its protein product is CASSLLGQGANYGYTF. The variable domain in full, completed from reference TRBV5-1 and TRBJ1-2, reads KAGVTQTPRYLIKTRGQQVTLSCSPISGHRSVSWYQQTPGQGLQFLFEYFSETQRNKGNFPGRFSGRQFSNSRSEMNVSTLELGDSALYLCASSLLGQGANYGYTFGSGTRLTVV.

This clonotype was observed a few times. This chain connects TRBV6-1 to TRBJ1-3; TRBD1 matches at 11 bases. In germline, CDR1 is MNHNS, CDR2 SASEGT. The CDR3 has 17 amino acids. Trimming cost V 6 bases and J 0 bases; bases outside gene matches: 7. CDR3 amino acids: CASSIGQGAFSGNTIYF. CDR3 DNA: TGTGCCAGCAGCATAGGACAGGGGGCCTTCTCTGGAAACACCATATATTTT.

This rearrangement joins TRBV28 to TRBJ2-1, with 8 nucleotides matching TRBD2. In germline, CDR1 is MDHEN, CDR2 SYDVKM. The CDR3 has 15 residues. The junction had 7 bases not matched to a gene; V was cut back by 3 bases and J by 6 bases. The chain's CDR3 is CASSLVVAGLNEQFF. DNA for the CDR3: TGTGCCAGCAGTTTGGTGGTAGCGGGGCTCAATGAGCAGTTCTTC.

The chain is built from TRBV15 and TRBJ1-1, with 7 bases lining up with TRBD1. Per the germline V gene, CDR1 is LNHNV and CDR2 is YYDKDF (reference sequence). Trimming at V came to 2 bases and at J to 8 bases, leaving 8 bases not matched to a gene. The CDR3 totals 14 residues. The CDR3 spells CATSRFPDRAEAFF. CDR3 nucleotides: TGTGCCACCAGCAGATTCCCTGACAGGGCGGAAGCTTTCTTT.

J is TRBJ2-7 and V is TRBV19; tentative D call: TRBD2 (6 bases). The germline V and J ends were trimmed by 6 bases and 2 bases, with 17 bases remaining between them. The germline V gene has CDR1 LNHDA and CDR2 SQIVND (reference sequence). The CDR3 sequence is 15 residues long. The CDR3 DNA is TGTGCCAGTAGCGATTTCGGGACTTCAACCTACGAGCAGTACTTC. It is translated as CASSDFGTSTYEQYF. Full variable domain (missing parts from reference TRBV19 and TRBJ2-7): DGGITQSPKYLFRKEGQNVTLSCEQNLNHDAMYWYRQDPGQGLRLIYYSQIVNDFQKGDIAEGYSVSREKKESFPLTVTSAQKNPTAFYLCASSDFGTSTYEQYFGPGTRLTVT.

The rearrangement uses TRBV5-1 and TRBJ2-1; TRBD1 aligns across 9 bases. V was clipped by 3 bases and J by 1 base; unmatched bases: 2. CDR3 length: 15 residues. Germline CDR1 reads SGHRS; CDR2 reads YFSETQ. The CDR3 coding sequence is TGCGCCAGCAGCTGGACAGGGGATTCCTACAATGAGCAGTTCTTC. Protein: CASSWTGDSYNEQFF.

CDR3 in amino acids: CASSQLTNSPLHF. CDR3 in DNA: TGCGCCAGCAGCCAACTGACAAATTCACCCCTCCACTTT. V gene TRBV4-3 combines with J gene TRBJ1-6; D remains ambiguous. The V gene's germline CDR1 is LGHNA and CDR2 YSLEER. CDR3 length: 13 amino acids. The V end was cut by 2 bases, the J end by 7 bases, with 6 bases between.